The 19 T cell receptor beta chains below were found in one sample sequenced in a study of shared clonotypes between healthy human individuals. CD45RO-negative CD8 cells positively selected for CCR7 made up the naive population, which excluded terminally differentiated effector memory CD45RA+ cells. Libraries were prepared by immunoSEQ multiplex PCR; TCRdb keeps only in-frame clonotypes and omits some of them. The sample records about 2,200,000 clones, 85% to 95% being singletons. The sequenced sample was naive CD8+ T cells from PBMCs. These receptors were obtained from a man aged 18 to 35 in good health. Some clones in this sample may be carry-over from other donors' samples.

This clone has a single count. The chain has TRBV7-6 and TRBJ2-7; 7 bases align to TRBD1. Germline V gene lookup returns CDR1 SGHVS and CDR2 FNYEAQ. V shed 3 bases and J 0 bases; nucleotides not matched to a gene: 14. This CDR3 comprises 18 residues. The CDR3 nucleotides are TGTGCCAGCAGCTTGGGTCCAACGGGACAGATGAGCTCCTACGAGCAGTACTTC. This translates into CASSLGPTGQMSSYEQYF.

A single count supports this clone. The chain uses TRBV2 and TRBJ2-7; D may be TRBD1 (5 bases). Germline values: CDR1 SNHLY, CDR2 FYNNEI. The CDR3 contains 17 residues. The V end was cut by 2 bases, the J end by 1 base, with 18 bases between. The CDR3 region has the DNA TGTGCCAGCAGTGAACTCGATCTAGGGGTTCAATCCTACGAGCAGTACTTC. This encodes CASSELDLGVQSYEQYF. Using reference TRBV2 and TRBJ2-7 for the parts outside the CDR3, the full variable domain is EPEVTQTPSHQVTQMGQEVILRCVPISNHLYFYWYRQILGQKVEFLVSFYNNEISEKSEIFDDQFSVERPDGSNFTLKIRSTKLEDSAMYFCASSELDLGVQSYEQYFGPGTRLTVT.

V gene TRBV5-8 combines with J gene TRBJ1-2; no clear D gene. Germline values: CDR1 SGHTS, CDR2 YDEGEE. Trimming cost V 2 bases and J 3 bases, with 14 bases left between them. This CDR3 comprises 15 residues. The CDR3 DNA reads as TGTGCCAGCAGCTTACACACTTCGGGATACTATGGCTACACCTTC. Translating gives CASSLHTSGYYGYTF.

The chain links TRBV9 to TRBJ2-1; D might be TRBD2 (5 bases). CDR3 length equals 14 residues. CDR1 SGDLS and CDR2 YYNGEE come from the germline V gene. Trimming cost V 4 bases and J 6 bases, with 14 bases left between them. The CDR3 sequence is CASSLGLGINEQFF. In nucleotides, the CDR3 is TGTGCCAGCAGCCTCGGACTGGGGATCAATGAGCAGTTCTTC.

This rearrangement joins TRBV7-3 to TRBJ1-4; 8 positions match TRBD1. Germline V gene data show CDR1 as SGHTA and CDR2 as FQGTGA. V gave up 1 base and J gave up 5 bases; unmatched junction bases: 12. This CDR3 is 18 amino acids long. In DNA, the CDR3 is TGTGCCAGCAGCTTAATATGGCAGGGGGCTTTGACAAATGAAAAACTGTTTTTT. Translating gives CASSLIWQGALTNEKLFF.

The chain carries TRBV7-9 and TRBJ2-1; D remains unclear. This CDR3 is built from 15 residues. Looked up from germline, CDR1 is SEHNR and CDR2 is FQNEAQ (reference sequence). With 5 bases removed from V and 2 bases from J, the gap between germline ends came to 13 bases. The CDR3 reads CASSQILSAYNEQFF. CDR3 bases: TGTGCCAGCAGCCAAATCCTCAGCGCCTACAATGAGCAGTTCTTC.

The rearrangement links TRBV4-2 to TRBJ1-4; tentative D call: TRBD1 (5 bases). V lost 3 bases to trimming and J lost 6 bases, with 8 bases between them. The CDR3 runs to 13 residues. Germline V lookup: CDR1 LGHNA, CDR2 YNFKEQ. CDR3 DNA sequence: TGTGCCAGCAGCCAGGGGGGGGATGAAAAACTGTTTTTT. Amino acids: CASSQGGDEKLFF.

The V and J genes are TRBV27 and TRBJ2-3; a weak D match, TRBD2 (7 bases). V was shortened by 6 bases and J by 4 bases, with 17 bases between the two germline ends. The CDR3 contains 15 residues. Germline-derived CDR1 and CDR2 are MNHEY and SMNVEV (reference sequence). CDR3 sequence reads: CASRGAAGRADTQYF. CDR3 coding DNA: TGTGCCAGCAGGGGGGCAGCGGGAAGGGCAGATACGCAGTATTTT.

This clone has just one count. V usage is TRBV7-3 and J usage is TRBJ2-1; unclear D gene. Per germline, CDR1 SGHTA and CDR2 FQGTGA. V was cut by 0 bases and J by 0 bases, with 9 bases left in between. CDR3 length equals 16 residues. The CDR3 DNA sequence: TGTGCCAGCAGCTTAACTGGAGTACCCTCCTACAATGAGCAGTTCTTC. Translation: CASSLTGVPSYNEQFF.

The chain carries TRBV13 and TRBJ2-1; 10 bases match TRBD2. Germline V lookup: CDR1 PRHDT, CDR2 FYEKMQ (reference sequence). The CDR3 runs to 16 residues. V shed 2 bases and J 7 bases; nucleotides not matched to a gene: 8. For the CDR3, the DNA is TGTGCCAGCAGCTTACGGTCTAGCGGGAGAGGTAATGAGCAGTTCTTC. Amino acids: CASSLRSSGRGNEQFF.

Concerning this clone itself: This specimen includes other DNA sequences encoding the same CDR3. The chain couples TRBV9 to TRBJ2-1; 13 positions match TRBD2. Losses at the gene ends were 4 bases for V and 8 bases for J; bases not matched to a gene: 3. Germline V gives CDR1 SGDLS, CDR2 YYNGEE. There are 14 residues in the CDR3. The DNA of the CDR3 is TGTGCCAGCAGCCCGGGACTAGCGGGATATGAGCAGTTCTTC. Its protein is CASSPGLAGYEQFF.

V is TRBV28 and J is TRBJ1-3; D unclear. CDR1 and CDR2 from the germline V gene are MDHEN and SYDVKM. V was trimmed by 2 bases and J by 6 bases, leaving 20 bases between them. The CDR3 contains 17 residues. CDR3 loop: CASSLVGNPIYLNTIYF. CDR3 nucleotide sequence: TGTGCCAGCAGTTTAGTGGGAAACCCTATTTATCTAAACACCATATATTTT.

The rearrangement links TRBV5-1 to TRBJ2-5, with D possibly TRBD2 on 5 matching bases. The length of the CDR3 is 15 residues. Trimming removed 7 bases from V and 5 bases from J, with 21 bases in between. Per germline, CDR1 SGHRS and CDR2 YFSETQ. The CDR3 sequence: CASSTGSPRGETQYF. CDR3 in DNA: TGCGCCAGCTCCACGGGGTCCCCACGCGGGGAGACCCAGTACTTC.

The CDR3 DNA is TGTGCCAGCAGGAGGGATCTAGAACTAGAGGAGACCCAGTACTTC. Translation: CASRRDLELEETQYF. The chain links TRBV28 to TRBJ2-5; perhaps TRBD2 as D (5 bases). This CDR3 region has 15 residues. Germline values: CDR1 MDHEN, CDR2 SYDVKM. Between the trimmed V and J ends, which lost 6 bases and 5 bases, there was a span of 19 bases.

The chain recombines TRBV25-1 with TRBJ2-7; D gene unclear. Trimming removed 3 bases from V and 3 bases from J, with 12 bases in between. The CDR3 has 14 residues. Germline CDR1 MGHDK, CDR2 SYGVNS. The CDR3 spells CASSEAGAFYEQYF. CDR3 nucleotides: TGTGCCAGCAGTGAGGCAGGTGCCTTCTACGAGCAGTACTTC.

This chain joins TRBV27 and TRBJ2-3; 14 nucleotides match TRBD2. Germline V gene data show CDR1 as MNHEY and CDR2 as SMNVEV (reference sequence). The CDR3 loop spans 18 amino acids. Trimming removed 6 bases from V and 1 base from J; junction bases left unmatched: 9. The CDR3, as DNA: TGTGCCAGCAGCCCGGGACTAGCGGGAGCTAAACGCACAGATACGCAGTATTTT. Protein: CASSPGLAGAKRTDTQYF.

The V gene is TRBV6-1, the J gene TRBJ1-1, with D unresolved. This CDR3 has 13 residues. CDR1 and CDR2 (germline): MNHNS, SASEGT. Between the trimmed V and J ends, which lost 4 bases and 4 bases, there was a span of 10 bases. The CDR3 is CASSADSFTEAFF. The CDR3 DNA reads TGTGCCAGCAGTGCTGATTCGTTCACTGAAGCTTTCTTT.

The V gene is TRBV27, the J gene TRBJ2-7; 8 nucleotides line up with TRBD1. Per germline, CDR1 MNHEY and CDR2 SMNVEV (reference sequence). The length of the CDR3 is 14 residues. Trimming removed 5 bases from V and 4 bases from J; junction bases left unmatched: 7. The CDR3 nucleotides read TGTGCCAGCAGTCCCAGACAGGGGTTTTACGAGCAGTACTTC. Translating it yields CASSPRQGFYEQYF.

This clone was seen a single time. This CDR3 is CASSFSSPPRTDTQYF. The CDR3 DNA reads as TGCGCCAGCAGCTTTTCTAGCCCCCCTCGCACAGATACGCAGTATTTT. This chain joins TRBV5-1 and TRBJ2-3, with D perhaps matching TRBD2 (5 bases). Germline V gene data show CDR1 as SGHRS and CDR2 as YFSETQ. Trimming pared 2 bases from V and 1 base from J, leaving 14 bases between. This CDR3 comprises 16 residues.